Below, 20 T cell receptor beta chains from the same sample are listed, as sequenced in a study of cytomegalovirus exposure and HLA in healthy donors. The study ran its PCR with 60 Vbeta and 13 Jbeta primers. Generated by immunoSEQ multiplex PCR, the TCRdb table keeps only in-frame clones and is missing some. This sample has approximately 100,000 clones, with 79% found just once. Material: PBMCs. The receptors here all came from a woman aged 35 to 49 in good health and CMV-seronegative.

The V and J genes are TRBV9 and TRBJ1-5, with D uncertain. V lost 1 base and J 0 bases, leaving 8 bases between the germline ends. Germline assignment: CDR1 SGDLS and CDR2 YYNGEE. The CDR3 is 15 residues long. CDR3 amino acids: CASSVSASSNQPQHF. CDR3 coding DNA: TGTGCCAGCAGCGTATCTGCCAGTAGCAATCAGCCCCAGCATTTT.

The CDR3 loop is CASSLASGDRGLVYQPQHF. In nucleotides, the CDR3 is TGTGCCAGCAGCTTAGCGTCGGGGGACAGGGGGCTTGTATATCAGCCCCAGCATTTT. The gene calls are TRBV7-2 and TRBJ1-5; 12 positions match TRBD1. Germline CDR1 reads SGHTA; CDR2 reads FQGNSA. V lost 0 bases, J lost 5 bases, and 11 bases stayed unmatched. CDR3 length equals 19 residues.

This clone turned up a few times. This chain joins TRBV7-2 and TRBJ2-7; 8 bases map to TRBD2. The CDR3 loop spans 15 amino acids. V lost 1 base, J lost 3 bases, and 5 bases stayed unmatched. The germline CDR1 and CDR2 sequences are SGHTA and FQGNSA. The CDR3 DNA is TGTGCCAGCAGCTTAGAGGTGGCGGGGGGCTACGAGCAGTACTTC. It yields the protein CASSLEVAGGYEQYF.

The chain has TRBV14 and TRBJ2-1; TRBD1 agrees at 7 bases. V shed 3 bases and J 9 bases; nucleotides not matched to a gene: 5. Looked up from germline, CDR1 is SGHDN and CDR2 is FVKESK. The CDR3 consists of 13 residues. The CDR3 spells CASSQMTGTEQFF. The CDR3 DNA is TGTGCCAGCAGCCAGATGACAGGGACTGAGCAGTTCTTC.

V usage is TRBV2 and J usage is TRBJ1-1, with 8 bases identical to TRBD1. Trimming removed 4 bases from V and 9 bases from J; junction bases left unmatched: 7. CDR3 length equals 13 residues. The V gene's germline CDR1 is SNHLY and CDR2 FYNNEI. CDR3 nucleotide sequence: TGTGCCAGCAGTGTCCCGGGACAGGAAAAAGCTTTCTTT. This codes for CASSVPGQEKAFF.

The chain carries TRBV2 and TRBJ1-6; D not certain. The CDR3 has 17 residues. CDR1 is SNHLY and CDR2 is FYNNEI in the germline V gene. V lost 3 bases and J 0 bases, leaving 12 bases between the germline ends. CDR3 nucleotides: TGTGCCAGCAGTGACTTTGGGAGAAGCTCCTATAATTCACCCCTCCACTTT. Translation: CASSDFGRSSYNSPLHF.

The chain carries TRBV5-1 and TRBJ2-5, with D possibly matching TRBD1 (6 bases). In germline, CDR1 is SGHRS, CDR2 YFSETQ. This CDR3 has 12 amino acids. V dropped 4 bases and J dropped 10 bases, with 14 bases sitting between them. CDR3 bases: TGCGCCAGCAGCCCAGGGGAGACGGGCCAGTACTTC. The encoded protein is CASSPGETGQYF.

The chain employs TRBV6-1 and TRBJ1-2; unclear D gene. Germline CDR1 reads MNHNS; CDR2 reads SASEGT. CDR3 length: 13 residues. V was pared by 5 bases and J by 4 bases, with 11 bases between. For the CDR3, the DNA is TGTGCCAGCAGTCCCGATGCGGGCTATGGCTACACCTTC. The encoded protein is CASSPDAGYGYTF.

The chain is built from TRBV7-3 and TRBJ2-3; a weak D match, TRBD1 (6 bases). The germline gives CDR1 SGHTA, CDR2 FQGTGA. V was trimmed by 2 bases and J by 4 bases, leaving 10 bases between them. This CDR3 is 14 amino acids long. CDR3 residues: CASSLGGGPDTQYF. The CDR3, as DNA: TGTGCCAGCAGCTTAGGTGGGGGCCCAGATACGCAGTATTTT.

A note on this clone: This sequence may be a read error, since a much larger clone differs from it by one base. The J gene is TRBJ1-1, the V gene TRBV6-5; 8 bases fit TRBD1. This CDR3 is built from 14 residues. Germline loops: CDR1 MNHEY, CDR2 SVGAGI. V lost 6 bases to trimming and J lost 1 base; unmatched junction nucleotides: 4. The DNA of the CDR3 is TGTGCCAGCAGGTGGGACAGGAAGAACACTGAAGCTTTCTTT. Its translation: CASRWDRKNTEAFF.

The V call is TRBV5-4, the J call TRBJ2-3, with D tentatively TRBD2 (5 bases). V lost 0 bases and J lost 9, with 14 bases in between. This CDR3 is built from 14 residues. Germline CDR1 and CDR2: SGHNT and YYREEE (reference sequence). Here the CDR3 reads CASSLGRTDGTQYF. In DNA, the CDR3 is TGTGCCAGCAGCTTGGGGAGGACCGACGGCACGCAGTATTTT.

This chain uses TRBV5-4 with TRBJ2-2; no reliable D call. Germline CDR1 SGHNT, CDR2 YYREEE (reference sequence). The CDR3 covers 14 residues. Trimming shortened V by 2 bases and J by 7 bases, and 12 bases separated the two germline ends. In DNA, the CDR3 is TGTGCCAGCAGCTTCGTCGAGGCCGACGGGGAGCTGTTTTTT. Translating it yields CASSFVEADGELFF.

The rearrangement uses TRBV27 and TRBJ2-3, with 8 bases lining up with TRBD1. Germline lookup yields CDR1 MNHEY and CDR2 SMNVEV (reference sequence). V was clipped by 7 bases and J by 4 bases; unmatched bases: 16. The CDR3 loop spans 17 amino acids. CDR3 region: CASTRLGAQGASDTQYF. CDR3 nucleotides: TGTGCCAGCACCCGACTAGGAGCGCAGGGGGCGTCAGATACGCAGTATTTT.

This clone was recorded only once. This chain joins TRBV28 and TRBJ1-2; tentatively, D is TRBD1 (5 bases). With 7 bases removed from V and 2 bases from J, the gap between germline ends came to 17 bases. CDR1 and CDR2 from the germline V gene are MDHEN and SYDVKM. This CDR3 spans 15 amino acids. The CDR3 is CASNRPGLSNYGYTF. The CDR3 DNA reads TGTGCCAGCAACCGTCCGGGACTGTCCAACTATGGCTACACCTTC.

Details on this clone: The germline gene is not matched at one end of the junction; a read error may be the cause. This chain uses TRBV30 with TRBJ1-2; D not resolved. CDR1 and CDR2 from the germline V gene are GTSNPN and SVGIG (reference sequence). There are 11 residues in the CDR3. This chain's CDR3 is CAWSWNYGYPF. CDR3 sequence (DNA): TGTGCCTGGAGTTGGAACTATGGCTACCCCTTC.

The chain uses TRBV5-1 and TRBJ2-2; TRBD1 might be the D (6 bases). In germline, CDR1 is SGHRS, CDR2 YFSETQ. Trimming took 1 base from V and 1 from J, leaving 8 bases between them. CDR3 size: 15 residues. CDR3 DNA: TGCGCCAGCAGCTTGCAGGGGTTGAACACCGGGGAGCTGTTTTTT. Translated, it gives CASSLQGLNTGELFF.

This clone appeared a single time. This chain uses TRBV19 with TRBJ1-5; tentative D call: TRBD1 (6 bases). The CDR3 has 15 amino acids. V lost 9 bases to trimming and J lost 0 bases, with 15 bases between them. From germline, CDR1 is LNHDA and CDR2 SQIVND (reference sequence). The CDR3 loop reads CASSGQFHSNQPQHF. The CDR3 DNA reads as TGTGCCAGCTCCGGACAGTTTCATAGCAATCAGCCCCAGCATTTT.

This rearrangement joins TRBV5-5 to TRBJ1-1; D is unresolved. V dropped 4 bases and J dropped 4 bases, with 14 bases sitting between them. CDR1 is SGHKS and CDR2 is YYEKEE in the germline V gene (reference sequence). This CDR3 comprises 14 residues. CDR3 nucleotide sequence: TGTGCCAGCAGCCCGAGCCGGGTTCCCACTGAAGCTTTCTTT. This encodes CASSPSRVPTEAFF.

The CDR3 nucleotides read TGCGCCAGCAGCCGACTAGAAGTAGAGACCCAGTACTTC. Translating it yields CASSRLEVETQYF. The chain employs TRBV4-1 and TRBJ2-5; TRBD2 might be the D (6 bases). V lost 4 bases to trimming and J lost 4 bases, with 10 bases between them. This CDR3 has 13 residues. Germline values: CDR1 MGHRA, CDR2 YSYEKL.

The chain carries TRBV7-9 and TRBJ1-5, with D perhaps TRBD1 (5 bases). This CDR3 comprises 15 residues. Trimming left V 5 bases short and J 4 bases short, with 15 bases between. Germline lookup yields CDR1 SEHNR and CDR2 FQNEAQ (reference sequence). The CDR3 sequence: CASSPEGRGNQPQHF. The CDR3 region has the DNA TGTGCCAGCAGCCCAGAGGGGCGGGGGAATCAGCCCCAGCATTTT.